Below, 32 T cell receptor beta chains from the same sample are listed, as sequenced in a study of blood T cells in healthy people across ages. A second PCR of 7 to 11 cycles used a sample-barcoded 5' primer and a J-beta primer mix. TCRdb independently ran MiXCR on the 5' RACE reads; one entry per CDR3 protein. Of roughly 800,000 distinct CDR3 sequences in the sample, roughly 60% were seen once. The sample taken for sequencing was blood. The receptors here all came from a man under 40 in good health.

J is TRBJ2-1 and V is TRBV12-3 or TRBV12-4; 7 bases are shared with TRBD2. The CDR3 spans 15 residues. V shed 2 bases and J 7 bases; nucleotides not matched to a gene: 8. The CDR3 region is CASSLSGTGFNEQFF. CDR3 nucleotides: TGTGCCAGCAGTTTAAGCGGGACGGGATTTAATGAGCAGTTCTTC.

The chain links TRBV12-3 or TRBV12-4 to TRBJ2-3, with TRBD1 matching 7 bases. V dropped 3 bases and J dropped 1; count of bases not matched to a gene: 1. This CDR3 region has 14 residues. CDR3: CASSFDRGTDTQYF. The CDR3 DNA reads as TGTGCCAGCAGTTTTGACAGGGGCACAGATACGCAGTATTTT.

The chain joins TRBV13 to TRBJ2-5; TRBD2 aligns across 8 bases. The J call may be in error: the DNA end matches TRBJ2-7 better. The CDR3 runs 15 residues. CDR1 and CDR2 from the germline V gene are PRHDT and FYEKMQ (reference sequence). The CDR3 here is CASSLDERESYEQYF. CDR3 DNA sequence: TGTGCCAGCAGCTTAGACGAGCGGGAGAGTTACGAGCAGTACTTC.

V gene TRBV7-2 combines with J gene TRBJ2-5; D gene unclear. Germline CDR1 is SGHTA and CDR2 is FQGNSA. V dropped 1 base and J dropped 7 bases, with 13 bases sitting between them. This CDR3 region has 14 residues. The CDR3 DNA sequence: TGTGCCAGCAGCTTAGGTGGGCTAGAAGGGACCCAGTACTTC. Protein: CASSLGGLEGTQYF.

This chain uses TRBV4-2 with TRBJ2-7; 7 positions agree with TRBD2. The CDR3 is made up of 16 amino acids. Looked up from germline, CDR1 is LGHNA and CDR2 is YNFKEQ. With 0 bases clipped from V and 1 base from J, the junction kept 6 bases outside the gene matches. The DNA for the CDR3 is TGTGCCAGCAGCCAAGAAGCAGCGGGGCTTTCCTACGAGCAGTACTTC. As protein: CASSQEAAGLSYEQYF.

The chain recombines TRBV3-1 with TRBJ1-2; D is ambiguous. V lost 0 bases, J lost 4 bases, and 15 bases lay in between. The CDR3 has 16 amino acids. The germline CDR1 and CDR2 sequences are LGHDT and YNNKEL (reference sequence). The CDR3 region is CASSQEEGNPFYGYTF. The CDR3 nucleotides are TGTGCCAGCAGCCAAGAAGAAGGGAATCCTTTCTATGGCTACACCTTC.

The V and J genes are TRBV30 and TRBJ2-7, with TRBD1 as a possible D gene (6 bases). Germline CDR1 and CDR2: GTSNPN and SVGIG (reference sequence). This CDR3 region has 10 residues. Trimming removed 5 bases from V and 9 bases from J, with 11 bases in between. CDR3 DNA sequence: TGTGCCTGGGGGGGCCCTGGGCAGTACTTC. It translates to CAWGGPGQYF.

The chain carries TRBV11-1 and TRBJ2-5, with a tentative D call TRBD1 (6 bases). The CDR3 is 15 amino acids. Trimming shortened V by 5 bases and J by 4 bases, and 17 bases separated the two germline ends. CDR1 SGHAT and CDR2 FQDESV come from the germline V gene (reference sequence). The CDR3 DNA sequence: TGTGCCAGCAGCACAAGGACAGAGGAGCGAGAGACCCAGTACTTC. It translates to CASSTRTEERETQYF. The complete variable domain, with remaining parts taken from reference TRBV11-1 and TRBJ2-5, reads EAEVAQSPRYKITEKSQAVAFWCDPISGHATLYWYRQILGQGPELLVQFQDESVVDDSQLPKDRFSAERLKGVDSTLKIQPAELGDSAMYLCASSTRTEERETQYFGPGTRLLVL.

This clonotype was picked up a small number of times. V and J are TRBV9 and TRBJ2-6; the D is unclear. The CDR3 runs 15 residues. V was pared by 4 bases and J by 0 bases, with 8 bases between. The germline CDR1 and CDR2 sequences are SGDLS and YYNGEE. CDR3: CASSPQSSGANVLTF. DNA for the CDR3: TGTGCCAGCAGCCCTCAGAGCTCTGGGGCCAACGTCCTGACTTTC.

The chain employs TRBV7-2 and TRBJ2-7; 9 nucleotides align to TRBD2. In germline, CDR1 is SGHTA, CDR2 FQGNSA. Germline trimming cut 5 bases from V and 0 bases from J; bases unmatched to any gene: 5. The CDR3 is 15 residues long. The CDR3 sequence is CASSQSSGISYEQYF. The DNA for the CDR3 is TGTGCCAGCAGCCAGTCTAGCGGGATCTCCTACGAGCAGTACTTC.

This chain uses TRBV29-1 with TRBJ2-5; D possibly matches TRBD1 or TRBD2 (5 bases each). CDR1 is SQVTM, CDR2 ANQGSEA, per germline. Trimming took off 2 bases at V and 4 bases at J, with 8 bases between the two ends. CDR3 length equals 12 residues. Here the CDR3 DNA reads TGCAGCGTTGAAACCGGGGCAGAGACCCAGTACTTC. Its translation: CSVETGAETQYF.

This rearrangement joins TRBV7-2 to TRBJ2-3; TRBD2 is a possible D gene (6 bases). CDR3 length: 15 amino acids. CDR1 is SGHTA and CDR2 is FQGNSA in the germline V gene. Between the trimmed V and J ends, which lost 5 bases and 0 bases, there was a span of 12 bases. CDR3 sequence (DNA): TGTGCCAGCAGCAGTCCGGGACTTAGCACAGATACGCAGTATTTT. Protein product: CASSSPGLSTDTQYF.

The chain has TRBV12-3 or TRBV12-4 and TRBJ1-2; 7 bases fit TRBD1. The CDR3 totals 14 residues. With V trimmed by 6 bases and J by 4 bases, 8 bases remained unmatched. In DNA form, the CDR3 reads TGTGCCAGCAGCCAACAGGGGCTATTCTATGGCTACACCTTC. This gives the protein CASSQQGLFYGYTF.

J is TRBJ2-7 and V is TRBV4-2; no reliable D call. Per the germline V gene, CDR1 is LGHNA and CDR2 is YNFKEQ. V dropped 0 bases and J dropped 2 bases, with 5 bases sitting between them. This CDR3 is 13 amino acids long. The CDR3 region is CASSQESTYEQYF. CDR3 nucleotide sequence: TGTGCCAGCAGCCAAGAGAGCACCTACGAGCAGTACTTC.

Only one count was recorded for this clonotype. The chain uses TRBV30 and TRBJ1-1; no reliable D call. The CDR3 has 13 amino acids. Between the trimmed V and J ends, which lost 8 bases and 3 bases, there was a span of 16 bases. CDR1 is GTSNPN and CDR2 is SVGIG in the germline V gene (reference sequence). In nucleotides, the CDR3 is TGTGCCGCTCGGGCCACACGGGACACTGAAGCTTTCTTT. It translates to CAARATRDTEAFF. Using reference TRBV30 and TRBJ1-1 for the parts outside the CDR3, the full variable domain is SQTIHQWPATLVQPVGSPLSLECTVEGTSNPNLYWYRQAAGRGLQLLFYSVGIGQISSEVPQNLSASRPQDRQFILSSKKLLLSDSGFYLCAARATRDTEAFFGQGTRLTVV.

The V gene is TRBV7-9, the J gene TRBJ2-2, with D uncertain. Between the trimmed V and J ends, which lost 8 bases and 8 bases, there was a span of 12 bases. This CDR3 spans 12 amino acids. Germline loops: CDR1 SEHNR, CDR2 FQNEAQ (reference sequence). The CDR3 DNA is TGTGCCAGCGGCATTCAAACGGGGGAGCTGTTTTTT. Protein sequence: CASGIQTGELFF.

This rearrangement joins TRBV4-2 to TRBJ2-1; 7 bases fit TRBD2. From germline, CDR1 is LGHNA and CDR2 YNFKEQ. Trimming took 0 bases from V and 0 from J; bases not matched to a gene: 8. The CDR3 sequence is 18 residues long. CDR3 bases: TGTGCCAGCAGCCAAGAGGCACATGGCGGGAGCTCCTACAATGAGCAGTTCTTC. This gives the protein CASSQEAHGGSSYNEQFF.

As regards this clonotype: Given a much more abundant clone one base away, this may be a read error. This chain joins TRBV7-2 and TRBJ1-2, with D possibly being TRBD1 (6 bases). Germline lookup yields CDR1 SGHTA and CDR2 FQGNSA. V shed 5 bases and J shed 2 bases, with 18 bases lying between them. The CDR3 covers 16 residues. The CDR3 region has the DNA TGTGCCAGCAGCAGAGAAGGGACATCGCCGAACTATGGCTACACCTTC. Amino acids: CASSREGTSPNYGYTF. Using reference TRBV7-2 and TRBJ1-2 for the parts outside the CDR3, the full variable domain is GAGVSQSPSNKVTEKGKDVELRCDPISGHTALYWYRQSLGQGLEFLIYFQGNSAPDKSGLPSDRFSAERTGGSVSTLTIQRTQQEDSAVYLCASSREGTSPNYGYTFGSGTRLTVV.

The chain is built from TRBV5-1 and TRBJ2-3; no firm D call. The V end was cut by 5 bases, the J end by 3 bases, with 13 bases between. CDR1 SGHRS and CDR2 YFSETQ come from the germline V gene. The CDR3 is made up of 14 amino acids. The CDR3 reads CASRIISGTDTQYF. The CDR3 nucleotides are TGCGCCAGCAGGATAATATCGGGTACAGATACGCAGTATTTT.

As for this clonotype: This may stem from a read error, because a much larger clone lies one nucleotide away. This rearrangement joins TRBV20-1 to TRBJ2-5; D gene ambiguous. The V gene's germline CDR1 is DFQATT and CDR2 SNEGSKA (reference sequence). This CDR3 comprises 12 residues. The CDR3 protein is CSGRRAQETQYF. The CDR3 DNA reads TGCAGTGGTAGACGGGCCCAAGAGACCCAGTACTTC.

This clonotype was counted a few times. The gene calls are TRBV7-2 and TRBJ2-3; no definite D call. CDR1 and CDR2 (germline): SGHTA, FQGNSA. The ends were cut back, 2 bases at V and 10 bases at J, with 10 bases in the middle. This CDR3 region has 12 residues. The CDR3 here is CASSLLLTAQYF. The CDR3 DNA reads TGTGCCAGCAGCTTACTACTGACGGCGCAGTATTTT.

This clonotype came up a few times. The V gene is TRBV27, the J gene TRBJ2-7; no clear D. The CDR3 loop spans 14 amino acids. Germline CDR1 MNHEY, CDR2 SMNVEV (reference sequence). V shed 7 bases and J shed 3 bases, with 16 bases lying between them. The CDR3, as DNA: TGTGCCAGCACCCCCAAAGAGAATAGCTACGAGCAGTACTTC. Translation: CASTPKENSYEQYF.

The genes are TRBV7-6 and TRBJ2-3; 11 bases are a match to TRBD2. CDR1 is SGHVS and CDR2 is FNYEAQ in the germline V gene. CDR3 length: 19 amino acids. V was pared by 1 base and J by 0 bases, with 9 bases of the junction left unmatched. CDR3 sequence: CASSLGGTSGIPSTDTQYF. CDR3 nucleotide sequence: TGTGCCAGCAGCTTAGGGGGGACTAGCGGAATACCTAGCACAGATACGCAGTATTTT. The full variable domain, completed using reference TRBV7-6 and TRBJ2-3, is GAGVSQSPRYKVTKRGQDVALRCDPISGHVSLYWYRQALGQGPEFLTYFNYEAQQDKSGLPNDRFSAERPEGSISTLTIQRTEQRDSAMYRCASSLGGTSGIPSTDTQYFGPGTRLTVL.

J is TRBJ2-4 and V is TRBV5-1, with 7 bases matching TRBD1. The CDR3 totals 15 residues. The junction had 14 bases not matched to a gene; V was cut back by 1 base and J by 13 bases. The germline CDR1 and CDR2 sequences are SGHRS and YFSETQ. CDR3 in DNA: TGCGCCAGCAGCTTGTTAGAAGGGGGCGCGAGGGAGCAGTACTTC. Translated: CASSLLEGGAREQYF.

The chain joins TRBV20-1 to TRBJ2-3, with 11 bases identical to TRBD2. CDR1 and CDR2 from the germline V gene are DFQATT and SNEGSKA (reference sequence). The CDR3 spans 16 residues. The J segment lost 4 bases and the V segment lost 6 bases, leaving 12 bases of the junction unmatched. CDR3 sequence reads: CSAIRMTSGASDTQYF. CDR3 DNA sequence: TGCAGTGCCATCCGCATGACTAGCGGGGCGTCAGATACGCAGTATTTT.

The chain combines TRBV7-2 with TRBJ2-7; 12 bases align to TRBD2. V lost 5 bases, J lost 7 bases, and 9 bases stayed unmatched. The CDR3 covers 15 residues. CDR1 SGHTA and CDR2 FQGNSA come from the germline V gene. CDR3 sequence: CASSTTLAGGKEQYF. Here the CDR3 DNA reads TGTGCCAGCAGCACCACACTAGCGGGAGGAAAGGAGCAGTACTTC.

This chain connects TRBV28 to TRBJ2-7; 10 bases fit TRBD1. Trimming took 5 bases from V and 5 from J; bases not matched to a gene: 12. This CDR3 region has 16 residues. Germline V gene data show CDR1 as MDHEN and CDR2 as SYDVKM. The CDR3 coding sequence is TGTGCCAGCAGTCCATCGTTGGGACAGGGGAACCACGAGCAGTACTTC. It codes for CASSPSLGQGNHEQYF.

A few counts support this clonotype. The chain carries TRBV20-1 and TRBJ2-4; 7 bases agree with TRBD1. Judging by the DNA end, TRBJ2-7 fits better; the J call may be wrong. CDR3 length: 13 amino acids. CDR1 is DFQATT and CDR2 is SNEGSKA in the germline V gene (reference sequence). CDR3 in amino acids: CSARGQLAYEQYF. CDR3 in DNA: TGCAGTGCTAGGGGACAGCTAGCCTACGAGCAGTACTTC.

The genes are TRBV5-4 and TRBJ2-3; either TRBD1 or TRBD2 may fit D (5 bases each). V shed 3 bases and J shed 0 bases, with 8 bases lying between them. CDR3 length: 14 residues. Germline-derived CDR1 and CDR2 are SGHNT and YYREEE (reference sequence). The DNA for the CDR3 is TGTGCCAGCAGCTGGGGACGGAGCACAGATACGCAGTATTTT. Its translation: CASSWGRSTDTQYF.

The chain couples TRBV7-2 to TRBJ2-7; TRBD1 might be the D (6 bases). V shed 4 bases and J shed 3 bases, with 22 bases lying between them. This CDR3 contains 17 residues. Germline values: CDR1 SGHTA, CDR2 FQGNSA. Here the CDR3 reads CASSYRGPGQILYEQYF. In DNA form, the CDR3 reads TGTGCCAGCAGCTATAGAGGGCCCGGACAGATCCTCTACGAGCAGTACTTC. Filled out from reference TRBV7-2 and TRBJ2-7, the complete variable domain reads GAGVSQSPSNKVTEKGKDVELRCDPISGHTALYWYRQSLGQGLEFLIYFQGNSAPDKSGLPSDRFSAERTGGSVSTLTIQRTQQEDSAVYLCASSYRGPGQILYEQYFGPGTRLTVT.

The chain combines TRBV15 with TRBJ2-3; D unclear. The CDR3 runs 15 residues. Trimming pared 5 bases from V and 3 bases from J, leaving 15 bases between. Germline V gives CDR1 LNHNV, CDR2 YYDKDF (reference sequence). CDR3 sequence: CATSAMEIGTDTQYF. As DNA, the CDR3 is TGTGCCACCAGCGCCATGGAAATCGGGACAGATACGCAGTATTTT.

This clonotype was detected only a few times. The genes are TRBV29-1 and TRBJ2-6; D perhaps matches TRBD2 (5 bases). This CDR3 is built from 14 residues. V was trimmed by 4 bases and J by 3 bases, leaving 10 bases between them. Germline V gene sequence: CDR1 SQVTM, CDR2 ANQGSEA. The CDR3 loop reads CSVGELDGANVLTF. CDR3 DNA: TGCAGCGTTGGGGAGCTTGATGGGGCCAACGTCCTGACTTTC.